The present entry profiles one T cell receptor (beta chain) with its context. This clonotype showed up many times. Its antigen is still unknown. Base qualities are not at hand, and no much larger clone is one base apart. This entry comes from a study of HIV-infected patients and healthy controls (dated by TCRdb to 2014 to 2015). With regard to the full study: CD4 counts were modestly but significantly increased in most of the 16 patients after three months of therapy, but they remained below normal ranges. Relative to controls, total CDR3 counts per chain did not differ significantly, and patients lacked overall T-cell lymphocytopenia. The CD4:CD8 ratio rose slightly, whereas CD8 counts showed no consistent shift during early therapy. The study asked whether deep sequencing of the TCR repertoire from small blood samples of HIV patients could detect immune perturbation and reconstitution. Viral load fell below detection in most of the 16 patients by the second bleed and in all patients following a further year of therapy. Summary of the overall study and its limitations: Donor HLA types were not determined in the study. Comparisons were complicated by unequal numbers of distinct sequences between patients and controls, and rare events from HIV-infected data were overweighted by size-matching. HIV-associated CDR3s exhibited a significant reduction in frequency during therapy, whereas CMV-associated CDR3s exhibited no significant change, although the majority increased in frequency. Compared with untreated HIV+ repertoires, healthy control repertoires had roughly threefold more distinct CDR3s and higher Shannon diversity. MAIT cell alpha-chain CDR3s were found at high frequency in healthy controls but were severely depleted in HIV+ repertoires. Sequencing depth was restricted by the use of whole blood, which also prevented the dynamics of distinct T-cell subpopulations from being separated. The pairing of alpha and beta chains was not determined in the samples. HIV-infected repertoires had significantly higher mean Gini indices than controls, possibly reflecting oligoclonality. Processing included only sixteen HIV-infected individuals, and this was regarded by the authors as a major limit on how widely the findings apply. Slight age and sex profile differences between the study cohorts did not explain the observed diversity differences. Mean usage differed significantly between HIV-infected patients and controls for eight alpha and eight beta V genes. In size-matched repertoire data, the apparent post-therapy recovery of the Gini index in HIV-infected patients was not replicated. Both the Jaccard index and the count of highly shared sequences showed that healthy controls shared more CDR3s between individuals than HIV+ patients did.

Reverse transcription of approximately 500 ng RNA was performed with SuperScript III using primers directed against the alpha and beta constant regions. Separate alpha and beta chain libraries were made by chain-specific third strand synthesis with multiplexing indices. To avoid primer bias, the protocol used one single primer pair to amplify every rearrangement within a chain, and the protocol also attached molecular barcodes to each cDNA molecule. The SP2 sequencing primer site and a random hexamer were carried on a 5' RACE adapter, to which purified cDNA was joined by T4 RNA Ligase 1. Second strand synthesis was primed from the SP2 site with Phusion polymerase, using slow temperature ramps to favor optimal annealing. Each molecule's 12-nucleotide barcode consisted of two random hexamer sequences, both added before amplification and joined together. A short first PCR added P5 and P7 adapter elements plus a second index, followed by an approximately 20-cycle amplification PCR with P5s and P7 primers. The libraries went through approximately 27 PCR cycles in total, were quantified on a Qubit, were sized on a Bioanalyzer, and were diluted to roughly 4 nM. Sequencing of the normalized libraries was performed on an Illumina MiSeq with 2 x 250 paired-end kits. MinElute columns were the means by which the reverse transcription reactions were cleaned up, and the reactions were eluted into about 10 ul Tris-Cl. The adapter ligations were run for 23 hours at 16 degrees C, and AMPure XP beads at a 1:1 ratio were afterwards used to clean them. The original methods were these. Demultiplexed FASTQ files were processed with a modified Decombinator that output V, J, insert and barcode information. Sequences that shared a barcode but differed from the dominant sequence were treated as errors and discarded, and barcodes were clustered at Levenshtein distance 3 and counted to estimate the original cDNA molecules. The R packages ineq, vegan, igraph and RCytoscape were used for downstream analyses, with IMGT nomenclature and CDR3 definitions applied. To avoid skew from clonal expansion, each TCR was counted once, and V gene usage was computed over distinct sequences. Whenever two unique CDR3 amino acid sequences within a donor differed by a single Levenshtein edit, similarity networks linked them. Published HIV-specific CDR3s (92 alpha, approximately 680 beta) and CMV-specific CDR3s (more than 12 alpha, 250 or so beta) were compiled and searched for in the repertoires. It was shown by random subsampling to size-matched repertoires that the decreased diversity of patients was not caused by their lower sequence numbers. The raw public reads went through TCRdb reprocessing: fastp at Q25, MiXCR clone calling, in-frame beta chains kept. Each entry merges the rows of one CDR3 protein and shows their most common DNA and genes. TCRdb, not the original authors, processed these V and J calls. This sample holds several thousand distinct CDR3 sequences; under 8% were observed only once. Approximately 9% of the sample belongs to the ten largest clones.

The CDR1 and CDR2 encoded by the germline V gene are MDHEN and SYDVKM. V ends up 6 bases short and J 6 bases short, with an unmatched junction base count of 17. Including the terminal cysteine and phenylalanine, the CDR3 comprises 18 residues. The kept DNA is CDR3 alone, 54 bases in frame from the first base. Whole blood was used without fractionating the cells, so the repertoire represented all peripheral T cells without sorting. For RNA extraction, 2 to 3 ml of peripheral blood was collected into Tempus tubes. The first sixteen eligible patients were processed from the enrolled HIV-infected adults, who had not yet received antiretroviral therapy and were about to begin treatment. Patients with febrile or AIDS-related illness, tumors, hepatitis B or C coinfection, immunomodulatory therapy, recent vaccination or treatment interruptions were excluded from enrollment. Residual genomic DNA was removed with the TURBO-DNase kit and globin mRNA was depleted with GLOBINclear. The study collected pretreatment blood from HIV-infected patients just before antiretroviral therapy was started.

The sample consisted of blood, taken before antiretroviral therapy. The TCR originated in an adult with HIV infection. The rearranged segments are TRBV28 and TRBJ2-2; 9 bases in the middle match TRBD2. The base sequence is TGTGCCAGCAGGTCCCCCCTCCTAGCGGGATTGGTTTCCGGGGAGCTGTTTTTT. Its coded protein is CASRSPLLAGLVSGELFF.